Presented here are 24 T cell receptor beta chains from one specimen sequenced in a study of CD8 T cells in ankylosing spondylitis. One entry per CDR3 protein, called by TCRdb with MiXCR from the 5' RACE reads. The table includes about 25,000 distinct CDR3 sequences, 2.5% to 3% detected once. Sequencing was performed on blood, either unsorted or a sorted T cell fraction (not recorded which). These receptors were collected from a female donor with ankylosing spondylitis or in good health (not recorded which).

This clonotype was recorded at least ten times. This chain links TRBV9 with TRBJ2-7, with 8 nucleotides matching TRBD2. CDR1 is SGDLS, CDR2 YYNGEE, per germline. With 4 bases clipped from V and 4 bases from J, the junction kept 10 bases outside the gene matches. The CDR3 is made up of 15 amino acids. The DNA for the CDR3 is TGTGCCAGCAGCCCCCAAGCGGGAGCGACTTACGAGCAGTACTTC. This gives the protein CASSPQAGATYEQYF.

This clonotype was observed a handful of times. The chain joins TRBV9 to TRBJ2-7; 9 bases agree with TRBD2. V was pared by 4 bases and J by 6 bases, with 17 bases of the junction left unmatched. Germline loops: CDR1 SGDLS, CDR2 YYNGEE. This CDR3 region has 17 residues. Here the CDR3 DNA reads TGTGCCAGCAGCCCCAGACTTGTGGCGGGAGGGCCAGGCGAGCAGTACTTC. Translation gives CASSPRLVAGGPGEQYF.

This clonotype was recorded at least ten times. The DNA of the CDR3 is TGTGCCAGCAGCGGCCCCCCGGGGAACTCTGGGGCCAACGTCCTGACTTTC. It translates to CASSGPPGNSGANVLTF. V and J are TRBV9 and TRBJ2-6; D might be TRBD2 (5 bases). Germline values: CDR1 SGDLS, CDR2 YYNGEE. CDR3 length: 17 residues. V was clipped by 3 bases and J by 0 bases, with 13 bases between them. Based on the CDR3 plus reference TRBV9 and TRBJ2-6, the full variable domain is DSGVTQTPKHLITATGQRVTLRCSPRSGDLSVYWYQQSLDQGLQFLIQYYNGEERAKGNILERFSAQQFPDLHSELNLSSLELGDSALYFCASSGPPGNSGANVLTFGAGSRLTVL.

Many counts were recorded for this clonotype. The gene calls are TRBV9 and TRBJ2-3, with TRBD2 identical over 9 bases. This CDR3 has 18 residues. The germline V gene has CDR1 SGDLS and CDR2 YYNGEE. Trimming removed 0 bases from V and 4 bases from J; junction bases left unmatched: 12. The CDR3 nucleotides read TGTGCCAGCAGCGTAGCAGGTAGTAGCGGGGGTACGGCAGATACGCAGTATTTT. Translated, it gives CASSVAGSSGGTADTQYF.

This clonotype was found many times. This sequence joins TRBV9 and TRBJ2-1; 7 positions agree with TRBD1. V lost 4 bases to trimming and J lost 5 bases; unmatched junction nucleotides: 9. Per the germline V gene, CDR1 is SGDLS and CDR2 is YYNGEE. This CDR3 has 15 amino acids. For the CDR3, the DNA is TGTGCCAGCAGCCCCCGGGACAGACTAAACAATGAGCAGTTCTTC. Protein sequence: CASSPRDRLNNEQFF.

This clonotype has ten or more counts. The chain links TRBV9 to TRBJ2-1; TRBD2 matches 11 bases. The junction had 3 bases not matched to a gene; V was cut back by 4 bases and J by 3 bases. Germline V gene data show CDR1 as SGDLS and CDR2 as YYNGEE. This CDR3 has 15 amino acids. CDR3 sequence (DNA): TGTGCCAGCAGCCTTAGCGGGAGGGTCTACAATGAGCAGTTCTTC. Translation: CASSLSGRVYNEQFF.

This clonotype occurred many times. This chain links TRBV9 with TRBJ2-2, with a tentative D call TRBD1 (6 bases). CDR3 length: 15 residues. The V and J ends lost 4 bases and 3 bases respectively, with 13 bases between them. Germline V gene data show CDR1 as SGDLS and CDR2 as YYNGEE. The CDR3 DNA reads TGTGCCAGCAGCTTAACGGACAGTCACACCGGGGAGCTGTTTTTT. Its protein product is CASSLTDSHTGELFF.

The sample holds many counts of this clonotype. The DNA for the CDR3 is TGTGCCAGCAGTCGGGGGCCCTCCTACAATGAGCAGTTCTTC. Its protein is CASSRGPSYNEQFF. The chain links TRBV9 to TRBJ2-1; either TRBD1 or TRBD2 may supply D (6 bases each). The CDR3 has 14 residues. Trimming removed 5 bases at V and 0 bases at J, with 9 bases between. Germline loops: CDR1 SGDLS, CDR2 YYNGEE.

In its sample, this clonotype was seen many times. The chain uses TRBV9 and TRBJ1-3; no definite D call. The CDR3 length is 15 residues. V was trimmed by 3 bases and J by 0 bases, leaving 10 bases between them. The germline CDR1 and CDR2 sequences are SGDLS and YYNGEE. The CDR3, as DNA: TGTGCCAGCAGCGCAGCATCGAACTCTGGAAACACCATATATTTT. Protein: CASSAASNSGNTIYF.

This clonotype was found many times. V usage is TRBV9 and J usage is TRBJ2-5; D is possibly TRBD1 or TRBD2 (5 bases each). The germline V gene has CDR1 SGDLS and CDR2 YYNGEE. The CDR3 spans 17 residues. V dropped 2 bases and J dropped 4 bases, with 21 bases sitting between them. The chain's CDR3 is CASSVGPGTPAGETQYF. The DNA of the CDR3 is TGTGCCAGCAGCGTGGGACCCGGGACCCCAGCAGGAGAGACCCAGTACTTC.

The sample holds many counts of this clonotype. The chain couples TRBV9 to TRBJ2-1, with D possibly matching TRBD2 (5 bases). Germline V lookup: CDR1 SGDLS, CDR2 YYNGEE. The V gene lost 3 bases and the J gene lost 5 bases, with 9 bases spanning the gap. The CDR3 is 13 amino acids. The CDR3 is CASSDRRNNEQFF. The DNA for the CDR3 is TGTGCCAGCAGCGACCGGAGGAACAATGAGCAGTTCTTC.

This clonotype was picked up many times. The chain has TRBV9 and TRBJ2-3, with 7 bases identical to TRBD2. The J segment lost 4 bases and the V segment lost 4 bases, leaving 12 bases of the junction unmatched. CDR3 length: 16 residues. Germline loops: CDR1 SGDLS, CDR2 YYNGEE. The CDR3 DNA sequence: TGTGCCAGCAGCCCCTCGGGACTAAGGAAGTCAGATACGCAGTATTTT. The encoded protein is CASSPSGLRKSDTQYF.

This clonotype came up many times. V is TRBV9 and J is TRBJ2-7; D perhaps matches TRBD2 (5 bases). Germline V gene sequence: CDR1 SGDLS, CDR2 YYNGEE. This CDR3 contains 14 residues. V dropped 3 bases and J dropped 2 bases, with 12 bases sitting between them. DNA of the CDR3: TGTGCCAGCAGCGCGGGGAGTAGTCCCTACGAGCAGTACTTC. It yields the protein CASSAGSSPYEQYF.

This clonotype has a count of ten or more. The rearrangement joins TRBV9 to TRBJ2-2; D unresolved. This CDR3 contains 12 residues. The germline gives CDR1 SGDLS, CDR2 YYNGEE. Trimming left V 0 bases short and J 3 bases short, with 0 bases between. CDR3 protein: CASSVDTGELFF. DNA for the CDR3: TGTGCCAGCAGCGTAGACACCGGGGAGCTGTTTTTT.

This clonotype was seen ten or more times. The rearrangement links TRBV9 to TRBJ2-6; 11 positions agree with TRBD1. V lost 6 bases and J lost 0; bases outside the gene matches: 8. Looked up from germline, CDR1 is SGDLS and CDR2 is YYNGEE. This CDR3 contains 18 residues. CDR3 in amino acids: CASTPGQGAFSGANVLTF. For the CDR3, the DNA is TGTGCCAGCACCCCCGGACAGGGGGCTTTCTCTGGGGCCAACGTCCTGACTTTC.

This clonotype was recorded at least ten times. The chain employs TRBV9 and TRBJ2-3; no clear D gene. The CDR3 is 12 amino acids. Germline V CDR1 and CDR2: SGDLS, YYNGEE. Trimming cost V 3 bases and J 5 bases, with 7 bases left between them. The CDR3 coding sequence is TGTGCCAGCAGCGCAACCTTAGATACGCAGTATTTT. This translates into CASSATLDTQYF.

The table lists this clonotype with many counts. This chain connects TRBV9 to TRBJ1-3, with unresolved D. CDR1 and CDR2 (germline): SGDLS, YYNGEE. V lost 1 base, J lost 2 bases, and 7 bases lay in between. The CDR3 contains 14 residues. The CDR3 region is CASSVQTTGNTIYF. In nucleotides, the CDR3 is TGTGCCAGCAGCGTACAGACCACTGGAAACACCATATATTTT.

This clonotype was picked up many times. The CDR3 protein is CASSVAQGAVETQYF. The CDR3 coding sequence is TGTGCCAGCAGCGTAGCCCAGGGGGCGGTTGAGACCCAGTACTTC. The V gene is TRBV9, the J gene TRBJ2-5, with 8 bases aligning to TRBD1. CDR3 size: 15 residues. The J segment lost 5 bases and the V segment lost 0 bases, leaving 6 bases of the junction unmatched. Germline CDR1 reads SGDLS; CDR2 reads YYNGEE. Combining the CDR3 with reference TRBV9 and TRBJ2-5 gives the whole variable domain DSGVTQTPKHLITATGQRVTLRCSPRSGDLSVYWYQQSLDQGLQFLIQYYNGEERAKGNILERFSAQQFPDLHSELNLSSLELGDSALYFCASSVAQGAVETQYFGPGTRLLVL.

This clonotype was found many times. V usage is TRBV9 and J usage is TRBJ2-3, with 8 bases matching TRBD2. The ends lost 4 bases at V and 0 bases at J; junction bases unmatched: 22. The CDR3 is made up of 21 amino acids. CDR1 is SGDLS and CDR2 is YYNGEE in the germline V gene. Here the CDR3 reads CASSTTSGGDQPFISTDTQYF. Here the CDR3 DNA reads TGTGCCAGCAGCACCACTAGCGGAGGCGATCAACCTTTTATTAGCACAGATACGCAGTATTTT.

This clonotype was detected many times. CDR3: CASSKSRQDLNTEAFF. Here the CDR3 DNA reads TGTGCCAGCAGTAAGTCCAGACAGGACTTGAACACTGAAGCTTTCTTT. The rearrangement joins TRBV9 to TRBJ1-1, with D possibly TRBD1 on 6 matching bases. The V gene's germline CDR1 is SGDLS and CDR2 YYNGEE. The V gene lost 5 bases and the J gene lost 0 bases, with 17 bases spanning the gap. CDR3 length: 16 residues.

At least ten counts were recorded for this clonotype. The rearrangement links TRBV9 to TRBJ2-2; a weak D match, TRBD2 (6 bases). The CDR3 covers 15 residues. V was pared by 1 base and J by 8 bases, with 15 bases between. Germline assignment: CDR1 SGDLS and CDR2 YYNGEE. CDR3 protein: CASSVRGGFLGELFF. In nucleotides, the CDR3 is TGTGCCAGCAGCGTAAGAGGAGGGTTTTTGGGGGAGCTGTTTTTT.

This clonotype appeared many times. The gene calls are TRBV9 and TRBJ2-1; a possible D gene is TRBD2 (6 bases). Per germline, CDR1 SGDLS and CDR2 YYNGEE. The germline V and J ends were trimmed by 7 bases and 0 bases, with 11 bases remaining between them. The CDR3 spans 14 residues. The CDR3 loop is CASGAGNSYNEQFF. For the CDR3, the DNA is TGTGCCAGCGGGGCGGGGAACTCCTACAATGAGCAGTTCTTC.

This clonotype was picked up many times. DNA of the CDR3: TGTGCCAGCAGCTCAAGGGAGAACACCGGGGAGCTGTTTTTT. Translating gives CASSSRENTGELFF. The rearrangement links TRBV9 to TRBJ2-2; D is ambiguous. Trimming removed 4 bases from V and 1 base from J, with 8 bases in between. CDR1 and CDR2 from the germline V gene are SGDLS and YYNGEE. CDR3 length equals 14 residues. Filled out from reference TRBV9 and TRBJ2-2, the complete variable domain reads DSGVTQTPKHLITATGQRVTLRCSPRSGDLSVYWYQQSLDQGLQFLIQYYNGEERAKGNILERFSAQQFPDLHSELNLSSLELGDSALYFCASSSRENTGELFFGEGSRLTVL.

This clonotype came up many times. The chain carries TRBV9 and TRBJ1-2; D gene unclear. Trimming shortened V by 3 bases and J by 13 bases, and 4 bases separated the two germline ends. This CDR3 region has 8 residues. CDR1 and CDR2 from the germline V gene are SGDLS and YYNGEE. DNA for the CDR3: TGTGCCAGCAGCGCTACCACCTTC. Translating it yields CASSATTF.